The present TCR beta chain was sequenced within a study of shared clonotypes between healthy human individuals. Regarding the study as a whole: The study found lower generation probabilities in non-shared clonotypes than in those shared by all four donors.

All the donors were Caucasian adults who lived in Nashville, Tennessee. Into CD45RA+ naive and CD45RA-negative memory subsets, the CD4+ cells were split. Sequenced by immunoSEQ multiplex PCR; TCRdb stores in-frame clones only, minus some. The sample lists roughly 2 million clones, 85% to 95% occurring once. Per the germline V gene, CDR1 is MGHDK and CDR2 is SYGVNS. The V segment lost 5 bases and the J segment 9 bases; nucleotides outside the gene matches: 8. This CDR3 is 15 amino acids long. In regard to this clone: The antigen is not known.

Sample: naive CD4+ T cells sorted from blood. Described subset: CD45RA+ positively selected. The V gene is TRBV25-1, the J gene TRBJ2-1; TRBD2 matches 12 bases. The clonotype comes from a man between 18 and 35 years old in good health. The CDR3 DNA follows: TGTGCCAGCAGTCTCCGACTAGCGGGAGTAAGTGAGCAGTTCTTC. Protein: CASSLRLAGVSEQFF.